Below, 15 T cell receptor beta chains from the same sample are listed, as sequenced in a study of regulatory T cells in long-lasting Graves disease. iRepertoire HTBI primers and Arm-PCR of CDR3 regions built TCR beta libraries. Each CDR3 protein is one row after TCRdb ran MiXCR on the multiplex PCR reads. Among about half a million distinct CDR3 sequences listed, 22% were seen once. The time point here: persistent/refractory GD, antithyroid drugs over 5 years with positive TRAb. There was RNA extracted from PBMCs, and the TCR library was made from it. The sequences come from peripheral blood mononuclear cells (PBMCs), collected when the disease was refractory, from a patient treated with antithyroid drugs. These receptors all come from a female donor with Graves disease.

This clonotype occurred once. A much larger clone sits a single nucleotide away, making a read error possible. The chain carries TRBV29-1 and TRBJ1-2; D remains unclear. Germline V lookup: CDR1 SQVTM, CDR2 ANQGSEA. CDR3 length equals 14 residues. In DNA form, the CDR3 reads TGCAGCGTTGATTCCCCAGATTATAACTATGGCTACGCCTTC. The encoded protein is CSVDSPDYNYGYAF.

The chain links TRBV11-2 to TRBJ2-5; 10 bases line up with TRBD2. The trim removed 5 bases at V and 1 base at J, leaving 10 bases unmatched. Germline V lookup: CDR1 SGHAT, CDR2 FQNNGV. The CDR3 totals 17 residues. CDR3: CASSPYPAGGTQETQYF. The CDR3 coding sequence is TGTGCCAGCAGCCCCTACCCAGCGGGAGGGACCCAAGAGACCCAGTACTTC. The variable domain in full, with the rest retrieved from reference TRBV11-2 and TRBJ2-5, is EAGVAQSPRYKIIEKRQSVAFWCNPISGHATLYWYQQILGQGPKLLIQFQNNGVVDDSQLPKDRFSAERLKGVDSTLKIQPAKLEDSAVYLCASSPYPAGGTQETQYFGPGTRLLVL.

The chain recombines TRBV19 with TRBJ2-7, with no clear D. V lost 2 bases and J 9 bases, leaving 20 bases between the germline ends. Germline CDR1 LNHDA, CDR2 SQIVND (reference sequence). This CDR3 is built from 15 residues. The CDR3 DNA follows: TGTGCCAGTAGTATAACCCCCCCTGGATTCGGTGGGCAGTACTTC. As protein: CASSITPPGFGGQYF.

The CDR3 sequence is CASSFSAPGLAVDTQYF. The DNA for the CDR3 is TGTGCCAGCAGCTTTAGTGCCCCGGGACTAGCGGTAGATACGCAGTATTTT. The chain carries TRBV7-3 and TRBJ2-3; TRBD2 agrees at 11 bases. J was trimmed by 5 bases and V by 3 bases; bases with no gene match: 10. CDR1 and CDR2 from the germline V gene are SGHTA and FQGTGA. This CDR3 is 17 amino acids long. Variable domain in full (rest from reference TRBV7-3 and TRBJ2-3): GAGVSQTPSNKVTEKGKYVELRCDPISGHTALYWYRQSLGQGPEFLIYFQGTGAADDSGLPNDRFFAVRPEGSVSTLKIQRTERGDSAVYLCASSFSAPGLAVDTQYFGPGTRLTVL.

This clonotype was counted a few times. J is TRBJ1-4 and V is TRBV6-1, with a possible D match to TRBD1 (5 bases). The CDR3 loop spans 11 amino acids. Between the trimmed V and J ends, which lost 8 bases and 10 bases, there was a span of 11 bases. Germline V gene sequence: CDR1 MNHNS, CDR2 SASEGT. The CDR3 loop is CASWAGRKLFF. The CDR3 nucleotides are TGTGCCAGCTGGGCAGGGCGAAAACTGTTTTTT.

This clonotype was seen at least ten times. The CDR3 ends on some other residue instead of the conserved phenylalanine or tryptophan, so this is likely a read error. The chain employs TRBV20-1 and TRBJ1-1, with D uncertain. The V gene lost 1 base and the J gene lost 4 bases, with 7 bases spanning the gap. Germline V gene lookup returns CDR1 DFQATT and CDR2 SNEGSKA (reference sequence). The CDR3 covers 12 residues. The CDR3 sequence is CSARGWATEAFL. DNA of the CDR3: TGCAGTGCTAGAGGGTGGGCCACTGAAGCTTTCCTT.

This clonotype has only a few counts. This chain uses TRBV5-1 with TRBJ2-7; 11 positions agree with TRBD1. CDR3 length: 14 residues. The V segment lost 3 bases and the J segment 3 bases; nucleotides outside the gene matches: 2. The germline gives CDR1 SGHRS, CDR2 YFSETQ. The CDR3 DNA reads TGCGCCAGCAGCTGGACAGGGGGCGACTACGAGCAGTACTTC. Translating gives CASSWTGGDYEQYF.

This clonotype was observed a handful of times. The chain carries TRBV20-1 and TRBJ1-3; no firm D call. V dropped 0 bases and J dropped 4 bases, with 10 bases sitting between them. Germline V gene sequence: CDR1 DFQATT, CDR2 SNEGSKA (reference sequence). The CDR3 has 14 residues. CDR3 loop: CSARDRRPGNTIYF. The DNA for the CDR3 is TGCAGTGCTAGAGATCGGCGCCCGGGAAACACCATATATTTT.

There are many counts of this clonotype. The V call is TRBV15, the J call TRBJ1-1, with 7 bases aligning to TRBD1. Germline CDR1 reads LNHNV; CDR2 reads YYDKDF (reference sequence). CDR3 length: 14 amino acids. Trimming removed 3 bases from V and 2 bases from J; junction bases left unmatched: 3. This CDR3 reads CATSRRTGNTEAFF. DNA of the CDR3: TGTGCCACCAGCAGGCGGACAGGTAACACTGAAGCTTTCTTT.

The gene calls are TRBV4-1 and TRBJ1-1; D unresolved. Per germline, CDR1 MGHRA and CDR2 YSYEKL. Trimming pared 4 bases from V and 0 bases from J, leaving 15 bases between. The CDR3 is 16 amino acids. CDR3 sequence reads: CASSPMIGQVNTEAFF. CDR3 nucleotide sequence: TGCGCCAGCAGCCCCATGATTGGCCAGGTGAACACTGAAGCTTTCTTT.

This clonotype has only one observation. This sequence may be a read error, since a much larger clone differs from it by one base. The rearrangement uses TRBV28 and TRBJ2-7; TRBD2 might be the D (6 bases). From germline, CDR1 is MDHEN and CDR2 SYDVKM. The CDR3 consists of 14 residues. CDR3 region: CSSLPEAGGYEQYF. CDR3 nucleotide sequence: TGTTCCAGCCTACCCGAGGCAGGAGGGTACGAGCAGTACTTC.

This clonotype was seen only a few times. The V gene is TRBV5-5, the J gene TRBJ2-7, with a possible D match to TRBD1 (5 bases). CDR1 is SGHKS, CDR2 YYEKEE, per germline (reference sequence). Trimming removed 7 bases at V and 4 bases at J, with 21 bases between. This CDR3 comprises 15 residues. The CDR3 DNA reads TGTGCCAGCGGATCGGATGTCTTAGGGGTGTACGAGCAGTACTTC. Its protein product is CASGSDVLGVYEQYF.

About this clonotype: The likely explanation is a read error, given a far larger clone one base away. The chain employs TRBV11-2 and TRBJ1-5; D perhaps matches TRBD1 (5 bases). Per germline, CDR1 SGHAT and CDR2 FQNNGV. The V end lost 10 bases, the J end lost 3 bases, and 16 bases lay between the germline ends. CDR3 length equals 14 residues. CDR3 bases: TGTGCCAACAGTTGGGGGAGAAACAATCAGCCCCAGCATTTT. Translated: CANSWGRNNQPQHF.

This clonotype was recorded many times. The V call is TRBV28, the J call TRBJ1-5; possible D gene TRBD1, 5 bases. Germline V gives CDR1 MDHEN, CDR2 SYDVKM. CDR3 length: 14 amino acids. V was pared by 10 bases and J by 4 bases, with 17 bases between. The CDR3 spells CAISPGTENQPQHF. The CDR3 DNA is TGTGCCATCTCCCCAGGGACGGAAAATCAGCCCCAGCATTTT.

In its sample, this clonotype was seen many times. The junction does not match germline at one end; this may be a read error. The chain links TRBV2 to TRBJ1-2; the D is unclear. The CDR3 contains 12 residues. Germline CDR1 SNHLY, CDR2 FYNNEI. The CDR3 DNA sequence: TGTGCCAGCAGCGAAGCTGGGGATGGCTACACCTTC. It is translated as CASSEAGDGYTF.